These 14 T cell receptor beta chains came from one sample sequenced in a study of Ad26.COV2.S vaccination and SARS-CoV-2 variants. Produced via immunoSEQ multiplex PCR; TCRdb's table is partial and in-frame only. Here the sample spans under 550,000 clones, around 90% being singletons. Treatment specified: roughly 19 received Ad26.COV2.S at low or high dose, single or two shots; about five received placebo; per-sample allocation not given. Samples analyzed were those drawn on day 63 after the first vaccine or placebo injection. Sequencing was performed on peripheral blood, taken in a trial of Ad26.COV2.S vaccine versus placebo. Source of these receptors: a person between 18 and 65 years old who received the Ad26.COV2.S COVID-19 vaccine or a placebo.

The chain links TRBV9 to TRBJ1-1; 8 nucleotides match TRBD1. V shed 3 bases and J 0 bases; nucleotides not matched to a gene: 4. CDR1 is SGDLS and CDR2 is YYNGEE in the germline V gene. The CDR3 runs 15 residues. This CDR3 reads CASSALTGVNTEAFF. The CDR3 DNA is TGTGCCAGCAGCGCGCTGACAGGGGTGAACACTGAAGCTTTCTTT.

The chain combines TRBV6-5 with TRBJ2-5; 8 bases agree with TRBD1. The germline CDR1 and CDR2 sequences are MNHEY and SVGAGI. The CDR3 runs 13 residues. J was trimmed by 5 bases and V by 5 bases; bases with no gene match: 4. The CDR3 sequence is CASSRQGRETQYF. CDR3 bases: TGTGCCAGCAGTCGACAGGGGAGGGAGACCCAGTACTTC.

The rearrangement links TRBV10-3 to TRBJ1-2, with 8 bases identical to TRBD1. This CDR3 has 14 residues. Germline lookup yields CDR1 ENHRY and CDR2 SYGVKD. The V gene end was trimmed by 8 bases and the J gene end by 2 bases; junction bases not matched to a gene: 7. CDR3 coding DNA: TGTGCCATCCAAACACAGGGGGGGAACTATGGCTACACCTTC. This codes for CAIQTQGGNYGYTF.

This chain connects TRBV2 to TRBJ1-1; D unresolved. The germline V gene has CDR1 SNHLY and CDR2 FYNNEI. CDR3 length: 12 amino acids. V was trimmed by 3 bases and J by 5 bases, leaving 7 bases between them. The CDR3 region has the DNA TGTGCCAGCAGTGACCCTGGGACTGAAGCTTTCTTT. It yields the protein CASSDPGTEAFF.

The rearrangement joins TRBV7-6 to TRBJ2-1, with D possibly being TRBD2 (6 bases). Between the trimmed V and J ends, which lost 2 bases and 0 bases, there was a span of 23 bases. The germline V gene encodes CDR1 SGHVS and CDR2 FNYEAQ. There are 20 residues in the CDR3. The CDR3: CASSLWLGRPSAHSYNEQFF. In DNA form, the CDR3 reads TGTGCCAGCAGCTTATGGCTCGGGCGGCCTAGCGCCCACTCCTACAATGAGCAGTTCTTC.

The CDR3: CASSSLPRPGLVNTGELFF. The CDR3 nucleotides read TGTGCCAGCAGCTCCCTACCCCGGCCGGGACTGGTGAACACCGGGGAGCTGTTTTTT. The chain links TRBV5-6 to TRBJ2-2; possible D gene TRBD2, 6 bases. CDR3 length: 19 amino acids. Trimming left V 3 bases short and J 1 base short, with 22 bases between. In germline, CDR1 is SGHDT, CDR2 YYEEEE.

This sequence joins TRBV28 and TRBJ2-7, with 9 bases identical to TRBD2. The V segment lost 3 bases and the J segment 3 bases; nucleotides outside the gene matches: 3. Germline V gene sequence: CDR1 MDHEN, CDR2 SYDVKM. This CDR3 spans 14 amino acids. In nucleotides, the CDR3 is TGTGCCAGCAGTTTTAGCGGGAGAAACTACGAGCAGTACTTC. Its translation is CASSFSGRNYEQYF.

The chain carries TRBV24-1 and TRBJ2-6, with D possibly matching TRBD2 (6 bases). The CDR3 is 15 residues long. With 9 bases removed from V and 0 bases from J, the gap between germline ends came to 11 bases. Germline assignment: CDR1 KGHDR and CDR2 SFDVKD. CDR3 coding DNA: TGTGCCACCTCTCCCGGGGGCTCTGGGGCCAACGTCCTGACTTTC. Protein: CATSPGGSGANVLTF.

The chain employs TRBV5-1 and TRBJ1-2; D is ambiguous. Trimming removed 0 bases at V and 3 bases at J, with 15 bases between. Germline CDR1 is SGHRS and CDR2 is YFSETQ. The CDR3 has 16 residues. CDR3: CASSLAQGQWDYGYTF. The CDR3 nucleotides read TGCGCCAGCAGCTTGGCCCAAGGCCAGTGGGACTATGGCTACACCTTC.

At least ten counts were recorded for this clone. V gene TRBV6-2 or TRBV6-3 combines with J gene TRBJ2-2; TRBD1 aligns across 9 bases. The J segment lost 6 bases and the V segment lost 0 bases, leaving 5 bases of the junction unmatched. The CDR3 consists of 16 residues. Germline V gene data show CDR1 as MNHEY and CDR2 as SVGEGT. The CDR3 reads CASSYSQGALPGELFF. As DNA, the CDR3 is TGTGCCAGCAGTTACTCACAGGGGGCGCTCCCCGGGGAGCTGTTTTTT.

The chain is built from TRBV6-6 and TRBJ1-3; D gene ambiguous. The CDR3 has 13 residues. With 2 bases removed from V and 3 bases from J, the gap between germline ends came to 5 bases. Germline values: CDR1 MNHNY, CDR2 SVGAGI (reference sequence). As DNA, the CDR3 is TGTGCCAGCAGTTACGAGGGTGGAAACACCATATATTTT. Translation: CASSYEGGNTIYF.

A word on this clone: Other DNA sequences of this sample code for an identical CDR3. The chain uses TRBV18 and TRBJ2-1; the D is unclear. Trimming took 2 bases from V and 4 from J, leaving 6 bases between them. Germline V gives CDR1 KGHSH, CDR2 LQKENI. The CDR3 has 13 amino acids. The CDR3 bases are TGTGCCAGCTCACCAAGCTCGTACAATGAGCAGTTCTTC. Protein sequence: CASSPSSYNEQFF.

This clone appeared a single time. The gene calls are TRBV12-5 and TRBJ2-3, with 7 bases lining up with TRBD2. CDR3 size: 16 residues. The germline V gene has CDR1 LGHNT and CDR2 FRNRAP. V was clipped by 0 bases and J by 3 bases; unmatched bases: 6. This chain's CDR3 is CASGLVLGGVTDTQYF. The CDR3 DNA reads TGTGCTAGTGGTTTGGTACTGGGGGGGGTGACAGATACGCAGTATTTT.

Note on this clone: The identical CDR3 is also encoded by other nucleotide sequences in the sample. The gene calls are TRBV4-3 and TRBJ2-1; no clear D. The CDR3 totals 15 residues. Germline V CDR1 and CDR2: LGHNA, YSLEER. V was trimmed by 1 base and J by 1 base, leaving 8 bases between them. CDR3 DNA sequence: TGCGCCAGCAGCCAAGCAAGAAGTTCCTACAATGAGCAGTTCTTC. Encoded protein: CASSQARSSYNEQFF.